Shown below are 18 T cell receptor beta chains from a single sample sequenced in a study of shared clonotypes between healthy human individuals. Generated by immunoSEQ multiplex PCR, the TCRdb table keeps only in-frame clones and is missing some. The sample records hundreds of thousands of clones, around 96% being singletons. The sample comprised naive CD4+ T cells sorted from blood. Subset here: CD45RA+ positively selected. The receptors shown here come from a young woman in good health.

V gene TRBV6-5 combines with J gene TRBJ1-1; D not resolved. Germline loops: CDR1 MNHEY, CDR2 SVGAGI. The CDR3 sequence is 13 residues long. Between the trimmed V and J ends, which lost 6 bases and 6 bases, there was a span of 14 bases. The CDR3 loop reads CASSYGPGAEAFF. CDR3 coding DNA: TGTGCCAGCAGCTACGGACCTGGGGCTGAAGCTTTCTTT.

V gene TRBV28 combines with J gene TRBJ2-3; D perhaps matches TRBD2 (7 bases). Germline lookup yields CDR1 MDHEN and CDR2 SYDVKM. The V gene lost 8 bases and the J gene lost 4 bases, with 16 bases spanning the gap. This CDR3 is built from 14 residues. In DNA, the CDR3 is TGTGCCAGCGGAAGCGGAGGGGGGGCAGATACGCAGTATTTT. This gives the protein CASGSGGGADTQYF. Drawing the rest from reference TRBV28 and TRBJ2-3, the complete variable domain is DVKVTQSSRYLVKRTGEKVFLECVQDMDHENMFWYRQDPGLGLRLIYFSYDVKMKEKGDIPEGYSVSREKKERFSLILESASTNQTSMYLCASGSGGGADTQYFGPGTRLTVL.

The chain employs TRBV6-1 and TRBJ1-4; D may be TRBD1 (6 bases). The CDR3 has 15 amino acids. Trimming took 3 bases from V and 8 from J, leaving 16 bases between them. Germline CDR1 and CDR2: MNHNS and SASEGT. The CDR3 sequence: CASSESGAAREKLFF. The CDR3 nucleotides are TGTGCCAGCAGTGAGTCAGGGGCTGCACGGGAAAAACTGTTTTTT.

V usage is TRBV7-3 and J usage is TRBJ2-4, with D uncertain. The V gene's germline CDR1 is SGHTA and CDR2 FQGTGA. The CDR3 is made up of 16 amino acids. Trimming stripped 0 bases from V and 0 bases from J, with 9 bases between. The CDR3 is CASSLTGLEAKNIQYF. Written as DNA, the CDR3 is TGTGCCAGCAGCTTAACTGGATTGGAAGCCAAAAACATTCAGTACTTC.

The J gene is TRBJ2-2, the V gene TRBV28, with D uncertain. This CDR3 region has 17 residues. Germline values: CDR1 MDHEN, CDR2 SYDVKM. Trimming cost V 1 base and J 3 bases, with 15 bases left between them. CDR3 residues: CASSLSPGGLDTGELFF. The CDR3 coding sequence is TGTGCCAGCAGTTTATCCCCCGGCGGCCTTGACACCGGGGAGCTGTTTTTT.

This sequence joins TRBV5-1 and TRBJ2-1; the D is unclear. The CDR3 loop spans 13 amino acids. V lost 2 bases and J lost 4, with 7 bases in between. Germline assignment: CDR1 SGHRS and CDR2 YFSETQ. The CDR3 nucleotides read TGCGCCAGCAGCTTCTTGGAATACAATGAGCAGTTCTTC. Translated: CASSFLEYNEQFF. Using reference TRBV5-1 and TRBJ2-1 for the parts outside the CDR3, the full variable domain is KAGVTQTPRYLIKTRGQQVTLSCSPISGHRSVSWYQQTPGQGLQFLFEYFSETQRNKGNFPGRFSGRQFSNSRSEMNVSTLELGDSALYLCASSFLEYNEQFFGPGTRLTVL.

This clone was detected only once. CDR3 residues: CASSPKRREGIDEQFF. The CDR3 DNA reads TGCGCCAGCAGCCCCAAGAGGCGGGAGGGTATAGATGAGCAGTTCTTC. The chain recombines TRBV5-1 with TRBJ2-1; 9 positions match TRBD2. The germline CDR1 and CDR2 sequences are SGHRS and YFSETQ. With V trimmed by 4 bases and J by 8 bases, 13 bases remained unmatched. CDR3 size: 16 residues.

This chain connects TRBV28 to TRBJ2-1; D gene uncertain. The CDR3 covers 13 residues. Germline CDR1 reads MDHEN; CDR2 reads SYDVKM. V lost 2 bases and J 9 bases, leaving 11 bases between the germline ends. This chain's CDR3 is CASSLGLTSEQFF. The CDR3 DNA reads as TGTGCCAGCAGTTTAGGCCTCACGAGTGAGCAGTTCTTC.

The rearrangement links TRBV18 to TRBJ2-1; perhaps TRBD2 as D (6 bases). Per germline, CDR1 KGHSH and CDR2 LQKENI. The CDR3 runs 13 residues. V lost 5 bases and J lost 4, with 9 bases in between. The CDR3 region is CASSSGAYNEQFF. CDR3 coding DNA: TGTGCCAGCTCATCGGGAGCTTACAATGAGCAGTTCTTC.

In regard to this clone: The same CDR3 can be traced to other DNA sequences in this sample. CDR3: CASRLYNEQFF. The CDR3 DNA reads as TGTGCCAGCAGACTGTACAATGAGCAGTTCTTC. V is TRBV28 and J is TRBJ2-1; D ambiguous. Germline loops: CDR1 MDHEN, CDR2 SYDVKM. Trimming left V 6 bases short and J 4 bases short, with 4 bases between. The CDR3 extends over 11 amino acids.

V and J are TRBV28 and TRBJ2-2; no definite D call. V lost 5 bases and J 7 bases, leaving 11 bases between the germline ends. This CDR3 comprises 13 residues. CDR1 and CDR2 from the germline V gene are MDHEN and SYDVKM. CDR3 region: CASSLNPNGELFF. Here the CDR3 DNA reads TGTGCCAGCAGTCTAAACCCTAACGGGGAGCTGTTTTTT. The variable domain in full, completed from reference TRBV28 and TRBJ2-2, reads DVKVTQSSRYLVKRTGEKVFLECVQDMDHENMFWYRQDPGLGLRLIYFSYDVKMKEKGDIPEGYSVSREKKERFSLILESASTNQTSMYLCASSLNPNGELFFGEGSRLTVL.

This clone appeared once. The chain carries TRBV7-2 and TRBJ2-5; possibly TRBD1 or TRBD2 for D (5 bases each). The end of the DNA fits TRBJ2-7 better, so the J call may be wrong. Per the germline V gene, CDR1 is SGHTA and CDR2 is FQGNSA. CDR3 size: 16 residues. The CDR3: CASSLAGTVGSYEQYF. The CDR3 nucleotides read TGTGCCAGCAGCTTAGCAGGGACGGTAGGCTCCTACGAGCAGTACTTC.

The V gene is TRBV7-6, the J gene TRBJ2-7, with D maybe TRBD1 (6 bases). Germline V lookup: CDR1 SGHVS, CDR2 FNYEAQ. The CDR3 covers 15 residues. The V end lost 5 bases, the J end lost 4 bases, and 18 bases lay between the germline ends. In DNA, the CDR3 is TGTGCCAGCAGCCAGGGACACGGATCGGGGTACGAGCAGTACTTC. Translating it yields CASSQGHGSGYEQYF.

J is TRBJ1-3 and V is TRBV28, with 10 bases lining up with TRBD1. The CDR3 has 15 amino acids. Trimming cost V 3 bases and J 2 bases; bases outside gene matches: 1. Looked up from germline, CDR1 is MDHEN and CDR2 is SYDVKM. The CDR3 region is CASSFGTGAGNTIYF. CDR3 sequence (DNA): TGTGCCAGCAGTTTTGGGACAGGGGCTGGAAACACCATATATTTT.

The chain has TRBV2 and TRBJ1-4; no clear D. V was trimmed by 6 bases and J by 0 bases, leaving 11 bases between them. Looked up from germline, CDR1 is SNHLY and CDR2 is FYNNEI. This CDR3 is built from 15 residues. The chain's CDR3 is CASRRRLATNEKLFF. CDR3 nucleotide sequence: TGTGCCAGCAGACGCCGCCTTGCAACTAATGAAAAACTGTTTTTT. Full variable domain (outside the CDR3, taken from reference TRBV2 and TRBJ1-4): EPEVTQTPSHQVTQMGQEVILRCVPISNHLYFYWYRQILGQKVEFLVSFYNNEISEKSEIFDDQFSVERPDGSNFTLKIRSTKLEDSAMYFCASRRRLATNEKLFFGSGTQLSVL.

This clone has a single count. This sequence joins TRBV28 and TRBJ2-3; D gene uncertain. The CDR3 runs 14 residues. Per the germline V gene, CDR1 is MDHEN and CDR2 is SYDVKM. The ends were cut back, 4 bases at V and 4 bases at J, with 12 bases in the middle. The CDR3 here is CASSSPRSSDTQYF. The CDR3 DNA is TGTGCCAGCAGTTCCCCACGTAGTTCAGATACGCAGTATTTT.

The chain couples TRBV19 to TRBJ1-5; D is possibly TRBD1 (6 bases). This CDR3 spans 13 amino acids. The V and J ends lost 4 bases and 7 bases respectively, with 11 bases between them. CDR1 and CDR2 (germline): LNHDA, SQIVND (reference sequence). The CDR3 loop reads CASSTSQGQPQHF. CDR3 bases: TGTGCCAGTAGTACGTCCCAGGGGCAGCCCCAGCATTTT.

The chain employs TRBV28 and TRBJ1-2, with D perhaps TRBD1 (6 bases). V dropped 7 bases and J dropped 8 bases, with 17 bases sitting between them. Germline CDR1 is MDHEN and CDR2 is SYDVKM. This CDR3 contains 13 residues. The CDR3 region is CASTGDRRLGYTF. The CDR3 nucleotides are TGTGCCAGCACCGGAGACAGGAGACTCGGCTACACCTTC.